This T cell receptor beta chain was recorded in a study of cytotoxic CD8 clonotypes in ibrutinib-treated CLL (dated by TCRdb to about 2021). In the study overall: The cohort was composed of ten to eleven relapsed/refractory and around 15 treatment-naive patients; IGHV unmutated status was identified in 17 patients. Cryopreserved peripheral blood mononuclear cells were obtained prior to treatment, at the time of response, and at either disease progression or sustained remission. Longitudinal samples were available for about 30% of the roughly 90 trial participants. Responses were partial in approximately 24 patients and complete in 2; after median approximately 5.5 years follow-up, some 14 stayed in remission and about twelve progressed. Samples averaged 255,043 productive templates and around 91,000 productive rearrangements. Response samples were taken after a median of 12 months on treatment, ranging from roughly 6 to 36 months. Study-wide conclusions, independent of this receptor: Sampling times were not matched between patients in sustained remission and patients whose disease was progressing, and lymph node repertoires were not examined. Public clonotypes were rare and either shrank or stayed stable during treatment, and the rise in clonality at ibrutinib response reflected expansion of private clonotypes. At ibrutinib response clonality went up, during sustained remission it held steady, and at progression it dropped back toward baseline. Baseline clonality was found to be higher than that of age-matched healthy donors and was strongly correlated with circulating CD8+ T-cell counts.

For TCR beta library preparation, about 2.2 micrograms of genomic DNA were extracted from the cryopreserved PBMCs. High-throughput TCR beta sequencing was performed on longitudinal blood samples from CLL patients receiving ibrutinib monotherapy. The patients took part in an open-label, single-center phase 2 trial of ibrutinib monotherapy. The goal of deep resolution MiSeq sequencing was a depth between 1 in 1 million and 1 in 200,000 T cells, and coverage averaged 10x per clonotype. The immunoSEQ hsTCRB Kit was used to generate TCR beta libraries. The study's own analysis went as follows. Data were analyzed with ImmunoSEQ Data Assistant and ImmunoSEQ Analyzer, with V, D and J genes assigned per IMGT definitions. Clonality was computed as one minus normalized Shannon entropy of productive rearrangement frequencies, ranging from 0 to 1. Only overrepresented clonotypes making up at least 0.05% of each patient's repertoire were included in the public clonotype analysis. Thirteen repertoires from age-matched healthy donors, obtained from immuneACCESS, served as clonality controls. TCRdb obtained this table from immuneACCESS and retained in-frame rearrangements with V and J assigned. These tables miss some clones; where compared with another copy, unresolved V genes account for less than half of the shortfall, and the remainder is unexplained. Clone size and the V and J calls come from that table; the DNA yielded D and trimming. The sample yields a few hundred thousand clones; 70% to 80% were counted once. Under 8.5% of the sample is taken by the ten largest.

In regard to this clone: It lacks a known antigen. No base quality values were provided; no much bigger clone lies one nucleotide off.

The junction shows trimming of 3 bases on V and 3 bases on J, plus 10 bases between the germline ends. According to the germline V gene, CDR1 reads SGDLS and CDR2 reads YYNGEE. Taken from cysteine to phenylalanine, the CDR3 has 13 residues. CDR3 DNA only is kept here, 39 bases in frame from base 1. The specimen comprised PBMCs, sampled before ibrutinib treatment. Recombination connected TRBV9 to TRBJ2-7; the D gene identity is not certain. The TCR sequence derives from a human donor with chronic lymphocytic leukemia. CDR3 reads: CASSGIGSYEQYF. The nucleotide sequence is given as TGTGCCAGCAGCGGGATAGGCAGCTACGAGCAGTACTTC.